Listed below are T cell receptor beta chains from one sample, sequenced in a study of blood T cells in healthy people across ages. TCRdb re-called the 5' RACE reads through MiXCR, storing one row per CDR3 protein. The data show roughly 410,000 distinct CDR3 sequences, about 55% seen once. Sequenced: blood. The origin of the receptors is a man in his 60s in good health. The CDR3 runs from the conserved cysteine through the conserved F or W. The D gene is left open where the match is weak. Size is stated for part of the rows, as once, few or many counts, or as a class when the clone is expanded.

j_gene,abundance,d_gene,v_gene,CDR3nt,CDR3aa
TRBJ1-5,-,-,TRBV21-1,TGTGCCAGCAGCAACCGATTTGGGACAGGGTTTGGGCCCCAGCATTTT,CASSNRFGTGFGPQHF
TRBJ2-5,few,TRBD1,TRBV28,TGTGCCAGCAGCCCCAGGGGGTCCTTTGAAGCGACCCAGTACTTC,CASSPRGSFEATQYF
TRBJ2-3,-,-,TRBV5-4,TGTGCCAGCAGTATGACCACAGATACGCAGTATTTT,CASSMTTDTQYF
TRBJ1-1,-,-,TRBV9,TGTGCCAGCAGCACCCCGGGTCGGGATAACACTGAAGCTTTCTTT,CASSTPGRDNTEAFF
TRBJ2-7,-,-,TRBV21-1,TGTGCCAGCAGCAAGGCCACACTAGAGAGCTCCTACAATGAGCAGTACTTC,CASSKATLESSYNEQYF
TRBJ1-6,-,TRBD1,TRBV9,TGTGCCAGCAGCGGCCCGGGACAGGGTAGTTCACCCCTCCACTTT,CASSGPGQGSSPLHF
TRBJ1-4,once,-,TRBV21-1,TGTGCCAGCAGATTAAAGTGGGGACAGGGGGGCTTACGGGAAAAACTGTTTTTT,CASRLKWGQGGLREKLFF
TRBJ2-6,few,-,TRBV12-3/TRBV12-4,TGTGCCAGCAGTTTAAGGGCCGGACGGACTGGGGCCAACGTCCTGACTTTC,CASSLRAGRTGANVLTF
TRBJ2-3,few,-,TRBV7-8,TGTGCCAGCAGCTTAGTGACAGAGCAAGCAGATACGCAGTATTTT,CASSLVTEQADTQYF
TRBJ1-2,once,TRBD1,TRBV5-6,TGTGCCAGCAGCTTGCTGGGACAGGGGGCGCCGAGCTACACCTTC,CASSLLGQGAPSYTF
TRBJ2-5,-,-,TRBV4-1,TGCGCCAGCAGCCAAGGGGGAGACCGGGGAGAGACCCAGTACTTC,CASSQGGDRGETQYF
TRBJ1-2,-,-,TRBV3-1,TGTGCCAGCAGCCAAGCCCACACCGCGGCCCGGCCTAACTATGGCTACACCTTC,CASSQAHTAARPNYGYTF
TRBJ1-5,many,-,TRBV29-1,TGCAGCACCAGGGACAGCAATCAGCCCCAGCATTTT,CSTRDSNQPQHF
TRBJ1-2,-,TRBD1,TRBV29-1,TGCAGCGTTGACCCCTGGGACAGGGGAGGGGGCTACACCTTC,CSVDPWDRGGGYTF
TRBJ2-7,-,-,TRBV10-3,TGTGCCATCAGTGAGGGGGGGACCACCTACGAGCAGTACTTC,CAISEGGTTYEQYF
TRBJ1-5,few,-,TRBV20-1,TGCAGTGGAACTGCGGGCAATCAGCCCCAGCATTTT,CSGTAGNQPQHF
TRBJ1-2,-,-,TRBV29-1,TGCTGCGCCACCACCCGCAGGACCACTAACTATGGCTACACCTTC,CCATTRRTTNYGYTF
TRBJ1-2,-,-,TRBV6-2/TRBV6-3,TGTGCCAGCAGTTACAAGCGGACATCACATGGCTACACCTTC,CASSYKRTSHGYTF
TRBJ2-7,few,-,TRBV7-2,TGTGCCAGCAGCTTAGCGCTAGCTAACGGGGAGCAGTACTTC,CASSLALANGEQYF
TRBJ2-4,few,-,TRBV20-1,TGCAGTGCTAGTGACATAGCCAAAAACATTCAGTACTTC,CSASDIAKNIQYF
TRBJ2-7,-,-,TRBV7-2,TGTGCCAGCAGCTTAGTCTGGGAAGCCGAGCAGTACTTC,CASSLVWEAEQYF
TRBJ2-1,many,TRBD2,TRBV7-8,TGTGCCAGCAGTTCCGGGTCGACTAGCGGGGGTGGGAATGAGCAGTTCTTC,CASSSGSTSGGGNEQFF
TRBJ2-1,few,-,TRBV6-4,TGTGCCAGCAGTGACGACAGCTCCTACAATGAGCAGTTCTTC,CASSDDSSYNEQFF
TRBJ2-7,-,-,TRBV6-1,TGTGCCAGCAGCGGGGGCCTCATTGGGTACGAGCAGTACTTC,CASSGGLIGYEQYF
TRBJ1-2,few,-,TRBV10-3,TGTGCCATCAGTGAGTCCCCCCAGGATGGCTACACCTTC,CAISESPQDGYTF
TRBJ2-7,-,TRBD1,TRBV5-1,TGCGCCAGCAGCTCGGGACAGACCTCCTACGAGCAGTACTTC,CASSSGQTSYEQYF
TRBJ2-2,-,TRBD2,TRBV20-1,TGCAGTGCTAGAGGGGGGGAGCGGGAGTGGAACACCGGGGAGCTGTTTTTT,CSARGGEREWNTGELFF
TRBJ2-3,-,TRBD1,TRBV12-3/TRBV12-4,TGTGCCAGCAGTTTACAGGGGGCGCTTGGCACAGATACGCAGTATTTT,CASSLQGALGTDTQYF
TRBJ2-7,-,-,TRBV4-2,TGTGCCAGCAGCCAAGCACCGGTTACTAGCTCCTACGAGCAGTACTTC,CASSQAPVTSSYEQYF
TRBJ2-7,few,-,TRBV2,TGTGCCAGCAGAAGGGCAGGACCCTACGAGCAGTACTTC,CASRRAGPYEQYF
TRBJ2-3,-,-,TRBV12-3/TRBV12-4,TGTGCCAGCAGTTTCGGAGGGAGCGGAGATGCGCAGTATTTT,CASSFGGSGDAQYF
TRBJ2-7,once,-,TRBV15,TGTGCCACCAGCAGAGTTGGGTCACACACACGGGACGAGCAGTACTTC,CATSRVGSHTRDEQYF
TRBJ2-1,-,-,TRBV20-1,TGCAGTGCTAGAGAGGCGGTGGGACTTGGGGCCAATGAGCAGTTCTTC,CSAREAVGLGANEQFF
TRBJ2-2,-,-,TRBV12-3/TRBV12-4,TGTGCCAGCAGCCCCGAGGGTTGGACCGGGGAGCTGTTTTTT,CASSPEGWTGELFF